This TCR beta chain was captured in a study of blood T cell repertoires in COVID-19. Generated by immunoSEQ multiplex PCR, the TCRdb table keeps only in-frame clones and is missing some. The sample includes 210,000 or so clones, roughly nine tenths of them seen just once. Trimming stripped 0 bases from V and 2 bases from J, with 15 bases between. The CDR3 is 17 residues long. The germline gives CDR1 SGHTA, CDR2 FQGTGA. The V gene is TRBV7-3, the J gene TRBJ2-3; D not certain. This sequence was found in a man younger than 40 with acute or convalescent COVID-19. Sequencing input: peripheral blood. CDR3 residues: CASSLTFTGWYTDTQYF. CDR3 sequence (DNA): TGTGCCAGCAGCTTAACGTTTACTGGTTGGTACACAGATACGCAGTATTTT.